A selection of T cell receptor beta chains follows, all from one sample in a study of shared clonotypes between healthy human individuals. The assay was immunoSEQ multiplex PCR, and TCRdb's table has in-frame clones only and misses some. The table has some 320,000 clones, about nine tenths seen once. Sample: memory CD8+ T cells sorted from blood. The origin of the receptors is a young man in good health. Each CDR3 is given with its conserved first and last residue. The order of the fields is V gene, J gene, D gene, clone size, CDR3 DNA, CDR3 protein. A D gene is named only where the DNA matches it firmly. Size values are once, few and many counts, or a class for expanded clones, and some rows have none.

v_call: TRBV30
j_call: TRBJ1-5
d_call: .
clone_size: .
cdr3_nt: TGTGCCTGGAGTCCGGGAGATAGCAATCAGCCCCAGCATTTT
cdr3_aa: CAWSPGDSNQPQHF

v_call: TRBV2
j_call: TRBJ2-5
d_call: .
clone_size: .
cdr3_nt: TGTGCCAGCACAGAGGCCGGAGGGGGCGGAGAGACCCAGTACTTC
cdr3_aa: CASTEAGGGGETQYF

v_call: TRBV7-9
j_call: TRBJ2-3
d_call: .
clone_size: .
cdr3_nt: TGTGCCAGCAGTTTTAGCACTCCTTCCTCGCCCTGGGCCACAGATACGCAGTATTTT
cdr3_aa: CASSFSTPSSPWATDTQYF

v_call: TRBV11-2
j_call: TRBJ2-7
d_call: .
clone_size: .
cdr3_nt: TGTGCCAGCAGCCCTAGCAAGGGATTACCCAGCTCCTACGAGCAGTACTTC
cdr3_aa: CASSPSKGLPSSYEQYF

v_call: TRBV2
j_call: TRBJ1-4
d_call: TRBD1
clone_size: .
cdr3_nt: TGTGCCAGCAATCCGAATACAGGGGAGGCTGAAAAACTGTTTTTT
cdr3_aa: CASNPNTGEAEKLFF

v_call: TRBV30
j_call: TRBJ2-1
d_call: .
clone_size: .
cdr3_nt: TGTGCCTGGACTCCGCTGCGAAGCTCCTACAATGAGCAGTTCTTC
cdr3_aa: CAWTPLRSSYNEQFF

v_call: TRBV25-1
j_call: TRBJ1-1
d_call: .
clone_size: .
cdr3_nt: TGTGCCAGCAGTGCGACAGATAACACTGAAGCTTTCTTT
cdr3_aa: CASSATDNTEAFF

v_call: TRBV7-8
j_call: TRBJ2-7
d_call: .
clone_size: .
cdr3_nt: TGTGCCAGCAGCTCGATTGGGGGATCAACCTACGAGCAGTACTTC
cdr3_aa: CASSSIGGSTYEQYF

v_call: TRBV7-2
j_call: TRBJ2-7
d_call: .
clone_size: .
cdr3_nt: TGTGCCAGCAGCTACGGACAGATATCATCCTACGAGCAGTACTTC
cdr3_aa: CASSYGQISSYEQYF

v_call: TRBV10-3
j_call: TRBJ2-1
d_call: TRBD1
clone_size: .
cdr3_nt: TGTGCCACCAAATCGACAGGGATCAACAATGAGCAGTTCTTC
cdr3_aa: CATKSTGINNEQFF

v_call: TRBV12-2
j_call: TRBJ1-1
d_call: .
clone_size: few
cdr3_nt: TGTGCAAGTCGCTTAGAGAACCGGATGAACACTGAAGCTTTCTTT
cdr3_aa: CASRLENRMNTEAFF

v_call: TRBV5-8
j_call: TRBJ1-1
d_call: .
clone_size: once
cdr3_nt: TGTGCCAGCAGCCGACCGTCAGGCGAACTGGAAGCTTTCTTT
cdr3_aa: CASSRPSGELEAFF

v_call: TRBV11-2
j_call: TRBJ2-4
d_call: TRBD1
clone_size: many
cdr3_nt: TGTGCCAGCGGGGCAGGACAGGGATGGAACATTCAGTACTTC
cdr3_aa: CASGAGQGWNIQYF

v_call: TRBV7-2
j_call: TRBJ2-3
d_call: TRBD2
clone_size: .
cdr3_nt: TGTGCCAGCAGCGCCGGGACTAGCGTGGGCACAGATACGCAGTATTTT
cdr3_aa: CASSAGTSVGTDTQYF